This entry is about one T cell receptor (beta chain). Trimming took off 0 bases at V and 2 bases at J, with 6 bases between the two ends. Germline-derived CDR1 and CDR2 are SGHVS and FQNEAQ. The CDR3 consists of 14 residues. In the original analysis: The assay estimated nucleated cells by amplifying reference gene primers. The method was immunoSEQ multiplex PCR; TCRdb's version includes in-frame clones alone and lacks a portion of them. The V and J calls and the clone size are those of that table, but D and trimming were determined from the DNA. Among about 75,000 clones listed, about 74% were seen once. The sample comes from a study of blood T cell repertoires in COVID-19. Study in general: Some COVID-19 samples were acute and others convalescent; all came from the United States, Italy and Spain. Nucleic acid was either cDNA or gDNA, and it came from T cells, B-cell-depleted T cells, or PBMCs.

The sequence came from a human donor with acute or convalescent COVID-19. The donor label of this sample is uncertain. The genes are TRBV7-8 and TRBJ2-3; D is unclear. The sample comprised peripheral blood. CDR3 sequence (DNA): TGTGCCAGCAGCTTAGCCAGGATCACAGATACGCAGTATTTT. Protein sequence: CASSLARITDTQYF.